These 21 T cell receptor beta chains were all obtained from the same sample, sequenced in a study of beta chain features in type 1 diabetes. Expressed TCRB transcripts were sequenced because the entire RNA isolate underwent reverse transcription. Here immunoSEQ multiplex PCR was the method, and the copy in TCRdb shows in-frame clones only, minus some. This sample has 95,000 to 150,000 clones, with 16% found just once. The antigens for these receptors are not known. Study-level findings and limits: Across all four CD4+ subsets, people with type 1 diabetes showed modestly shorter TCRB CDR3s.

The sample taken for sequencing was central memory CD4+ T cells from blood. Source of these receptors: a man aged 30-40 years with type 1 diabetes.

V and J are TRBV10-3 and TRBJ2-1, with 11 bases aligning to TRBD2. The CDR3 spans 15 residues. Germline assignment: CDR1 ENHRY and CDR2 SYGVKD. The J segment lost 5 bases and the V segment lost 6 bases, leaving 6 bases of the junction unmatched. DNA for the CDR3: TGTGCCATCAGGGGGGGACTAGCGGAAAACAATGAGCAGTTCTTC. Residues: CAIRGGLAENNEQFF.

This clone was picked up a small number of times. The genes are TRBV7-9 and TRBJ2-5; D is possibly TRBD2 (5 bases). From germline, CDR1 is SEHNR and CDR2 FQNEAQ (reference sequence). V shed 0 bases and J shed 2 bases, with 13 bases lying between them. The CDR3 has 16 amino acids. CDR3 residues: CASSLAVSRGQETQYF. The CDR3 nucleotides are TGTGCCAGCAGCTTAGCGGTATCTCGCGGGCAAGAGACCCAGTACTTC.

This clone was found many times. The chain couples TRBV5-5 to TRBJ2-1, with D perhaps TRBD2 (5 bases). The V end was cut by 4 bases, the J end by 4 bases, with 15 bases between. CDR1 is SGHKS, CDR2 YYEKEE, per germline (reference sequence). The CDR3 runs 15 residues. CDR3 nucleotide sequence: TGTGCCAGCAGCCCGAGGGAGAAAACTTACAATGAGCAGTTCTTC. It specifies CASSPREKTYNEQFF. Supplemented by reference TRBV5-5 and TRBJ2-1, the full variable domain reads DAGVTQSPTHLIKTRGQQVTLRCSPISGHKSVSWYQQVLGQGPQFIFQYYEKEERGRGNFPDRFSARQFPNYSSELNVNALLLGDSALYLCASSPREKTYNEQFFGPGTRLTVL.

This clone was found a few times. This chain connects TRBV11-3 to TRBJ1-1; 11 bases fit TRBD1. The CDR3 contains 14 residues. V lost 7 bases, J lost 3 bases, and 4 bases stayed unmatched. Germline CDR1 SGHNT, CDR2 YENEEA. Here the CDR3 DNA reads TGTGCCAGCACACGGGGACAGGGGGACACTGAAGCTTTCTTT. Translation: CASTRGQGDTEAFF. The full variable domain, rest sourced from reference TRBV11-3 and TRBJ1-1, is EAGVVQSPRYKIIEKKQPVAFWCNPISGHNTLYWYLQNLGQGPELLIRYENEEAVDDSQLPKDRFSAERLKGVDSTLKIQPAELGDSAVYLCASTRGQGDTEAFFGQGTRLTVV.

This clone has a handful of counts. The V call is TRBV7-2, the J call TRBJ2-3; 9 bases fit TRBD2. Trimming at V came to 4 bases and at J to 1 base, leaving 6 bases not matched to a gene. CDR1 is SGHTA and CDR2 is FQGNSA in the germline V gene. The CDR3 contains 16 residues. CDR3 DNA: TGTGCCAGCAGCTCCCCAGCGGGGGGCCGCACAGATACGCAGTATTTT. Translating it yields CASSSPAGGRTDTQYF.

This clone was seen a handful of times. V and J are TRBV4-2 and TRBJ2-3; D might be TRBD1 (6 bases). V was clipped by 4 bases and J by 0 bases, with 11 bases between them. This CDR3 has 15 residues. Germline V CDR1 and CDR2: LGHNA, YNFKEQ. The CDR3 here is CASSLTGSSTDTQYF. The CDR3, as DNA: TGTGCCAGCAGCCTCACAGGGTCTAGCACAGATACGCAGTATTTT.

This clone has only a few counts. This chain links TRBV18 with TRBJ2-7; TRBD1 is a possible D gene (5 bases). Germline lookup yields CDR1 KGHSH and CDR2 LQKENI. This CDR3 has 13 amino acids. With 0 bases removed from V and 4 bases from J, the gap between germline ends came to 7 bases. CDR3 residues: CASSPPQGYEQYF. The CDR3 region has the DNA TGTGCCAGCTCACCACCTCAGGGATACGAGCAGTACTTC.

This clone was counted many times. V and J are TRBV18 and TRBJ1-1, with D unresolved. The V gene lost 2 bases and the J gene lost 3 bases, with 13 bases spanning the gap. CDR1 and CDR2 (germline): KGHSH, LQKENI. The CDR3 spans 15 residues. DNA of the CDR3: TGTGCCAGCTCACCAGGGCAGGCCAGAGACACTGAAGCTTTCTTT. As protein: CASSPGQARDTEAFF.

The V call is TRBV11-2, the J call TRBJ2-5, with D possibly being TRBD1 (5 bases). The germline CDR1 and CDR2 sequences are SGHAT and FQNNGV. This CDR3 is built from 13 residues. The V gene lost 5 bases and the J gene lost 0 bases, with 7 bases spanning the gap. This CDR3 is CASSRQHQETQYF. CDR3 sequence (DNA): TGTGCCAGCAGCCGACAGCACCAAGAGACCCAGTACTTC.

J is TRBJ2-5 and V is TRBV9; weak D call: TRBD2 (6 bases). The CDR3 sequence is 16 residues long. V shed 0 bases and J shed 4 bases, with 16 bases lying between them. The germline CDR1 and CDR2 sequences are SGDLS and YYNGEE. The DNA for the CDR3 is TGTGCCAGCAGCGTAGAGGGACTTCGCTGGGGAGAGACCCAGTACTTC. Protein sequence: CASSVEGLRWGETQYF.

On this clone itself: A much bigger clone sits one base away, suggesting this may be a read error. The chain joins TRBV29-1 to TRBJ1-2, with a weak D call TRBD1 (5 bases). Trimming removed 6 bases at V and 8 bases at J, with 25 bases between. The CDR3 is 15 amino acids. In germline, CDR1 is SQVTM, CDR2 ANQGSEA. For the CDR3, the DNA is TGCAGCGTCGGGGACGCATTTGGGATAGAATGGGGCTACACCTTC. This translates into CSVGDAFGIEWGYTF.

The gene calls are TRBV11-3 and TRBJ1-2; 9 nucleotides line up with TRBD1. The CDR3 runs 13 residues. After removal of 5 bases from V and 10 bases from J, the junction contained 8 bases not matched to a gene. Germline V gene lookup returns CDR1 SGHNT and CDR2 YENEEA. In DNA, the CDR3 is TGTGCCAGCAGCCATCCGGGACAGGGCTTCTACACCTTC. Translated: CASSHPGQGFYTF.

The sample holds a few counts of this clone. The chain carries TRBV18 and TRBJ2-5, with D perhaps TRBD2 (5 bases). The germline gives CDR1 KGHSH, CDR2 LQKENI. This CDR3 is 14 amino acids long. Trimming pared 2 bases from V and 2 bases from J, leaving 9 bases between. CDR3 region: CASSPSSGQETQYF. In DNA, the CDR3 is TGTGCCAGCTCACCATCCTCGGGGCAAGAGACCCAGTACTTC.

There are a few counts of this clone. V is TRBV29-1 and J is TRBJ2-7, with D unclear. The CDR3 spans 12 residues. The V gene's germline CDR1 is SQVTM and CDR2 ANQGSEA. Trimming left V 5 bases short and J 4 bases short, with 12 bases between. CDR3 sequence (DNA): TGCAGCGTTAGCAGAGTACCTTACGAGCAGTACTTC. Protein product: CSVSRVPYEQYF.

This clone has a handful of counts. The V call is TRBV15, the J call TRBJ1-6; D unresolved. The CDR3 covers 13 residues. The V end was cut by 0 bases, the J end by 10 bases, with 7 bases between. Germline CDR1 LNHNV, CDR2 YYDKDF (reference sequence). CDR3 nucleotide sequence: TGTGCCACCAGCAGAGACGGCACGTCACCCCTCCACTTT. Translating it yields CATSRDGTSPLHF.

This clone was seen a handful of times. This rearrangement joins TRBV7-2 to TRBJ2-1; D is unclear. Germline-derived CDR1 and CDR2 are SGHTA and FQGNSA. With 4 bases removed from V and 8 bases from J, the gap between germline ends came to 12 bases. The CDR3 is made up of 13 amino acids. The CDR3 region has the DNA TGTGCCAGCAGCTCGCCCGCTAGGGATGAGCAGTTCTTC. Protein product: CASSSPARDEQFF.

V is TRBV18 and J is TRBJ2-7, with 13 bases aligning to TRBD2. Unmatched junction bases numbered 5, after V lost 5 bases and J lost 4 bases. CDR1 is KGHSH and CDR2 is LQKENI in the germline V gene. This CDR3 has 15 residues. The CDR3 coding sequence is TGTGCCAGCTCATCACTAGCGGGGGGGACGTACGAGCAGTACTTC. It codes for CASSSLAGGTYEQYF.

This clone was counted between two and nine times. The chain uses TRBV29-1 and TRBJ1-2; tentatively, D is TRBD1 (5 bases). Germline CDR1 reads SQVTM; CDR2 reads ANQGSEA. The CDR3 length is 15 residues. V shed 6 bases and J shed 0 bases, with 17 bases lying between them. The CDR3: CSVLGGTASNYGYTF. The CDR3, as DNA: TGCAGCGTCCTCGGGGGAACCGCCTCTAACTATGGCTACACCTTC. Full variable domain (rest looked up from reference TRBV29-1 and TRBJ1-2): SAVISQKPSRDICQRGTSLTIQCQVDSQVTMMFWYRQQPGQSLTLIATANQGSEATYESGFVIDKFPISRPNLTFSTLTVSNMSPEDSSIYLCSVLGGTASNYGYTFGSGTRLTVV.

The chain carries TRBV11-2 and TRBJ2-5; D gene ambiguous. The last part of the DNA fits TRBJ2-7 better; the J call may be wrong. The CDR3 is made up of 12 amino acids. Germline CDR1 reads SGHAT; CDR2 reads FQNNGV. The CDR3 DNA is TGTGCCAGCAGCCCTCGGAGCGCCGAGCAGTACTTC. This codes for CASSPRSAEQYF.

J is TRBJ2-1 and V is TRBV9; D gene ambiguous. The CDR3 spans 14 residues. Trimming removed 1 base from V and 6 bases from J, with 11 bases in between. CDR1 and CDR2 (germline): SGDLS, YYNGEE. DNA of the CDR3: TGTGCCAGCAGCGTAAAACCCTACGGCAATGAGCAGTTCTTC. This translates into CASSVKPYGNEQFF.

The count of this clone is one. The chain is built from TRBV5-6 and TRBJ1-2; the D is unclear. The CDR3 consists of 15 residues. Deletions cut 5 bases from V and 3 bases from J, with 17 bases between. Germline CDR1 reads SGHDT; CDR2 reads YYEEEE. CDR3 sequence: CASRRKGGLDYGYTF. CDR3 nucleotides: TGTGCCAGCAGGCGGAAAGGTGGATTGGACTATGGCTACACCTTC.